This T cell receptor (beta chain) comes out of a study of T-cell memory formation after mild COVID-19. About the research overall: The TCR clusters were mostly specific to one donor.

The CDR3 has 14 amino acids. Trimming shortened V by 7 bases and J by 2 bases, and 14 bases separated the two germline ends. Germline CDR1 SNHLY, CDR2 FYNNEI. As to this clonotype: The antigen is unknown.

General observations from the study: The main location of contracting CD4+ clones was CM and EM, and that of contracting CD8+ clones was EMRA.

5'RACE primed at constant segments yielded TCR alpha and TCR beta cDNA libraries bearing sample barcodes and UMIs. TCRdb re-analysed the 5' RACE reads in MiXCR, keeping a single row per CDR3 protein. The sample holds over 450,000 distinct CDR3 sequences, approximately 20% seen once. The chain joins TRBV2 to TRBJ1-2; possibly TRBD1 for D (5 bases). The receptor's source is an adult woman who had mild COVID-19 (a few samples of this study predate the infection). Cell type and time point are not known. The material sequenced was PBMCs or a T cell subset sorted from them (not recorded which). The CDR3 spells CASNRGPENYGYTF. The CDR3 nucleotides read TGTGCCAGCAACCGGGGACCGGAGAACTATGGCTACACCTTC.